Below are 25 T cell receptor beta chains sequenced from a single sample in a study of blood T cell repertoires in COVID-19. The table came from immunoSEQ multiplex PCR; TCRdb's copy has only in-frame clones and leaves some out. The sample has 55,000 to 75,000 clones, about 81% seen once. Sequencing was carried out using peripheral blood. Every receptor here comes from a human donor in a cohort sampled during active COVID-19.

The rearrangement joins TRBV28 to TRBJ2-7; possible D gene TRBD2, 6 bases. The CDR3 is made up of 15 amino acids. CDR1 MDHEN and CDR2 SYDVKM come from the germline V gene. V lost 3 bases and J lost 6, with 18 bases in between. CDR3 nucleotides: TGTGCCAGCAGTTTTCGCGGGGTACTAGATTCCGAGCAGTACTTC. It is translated as CASSFRGVLDSEQYF.

The genes are TRBV6-5 and TRBJ1-2; TRBD1 matches at 7 bases. The CDR3 consists of 15 residues. CDR1 is MNHEY, CDR2 SVGAGI, per germline. The J segment lost 8 bases and the V segment lost 2 bases, leaving 11 bases of the junction unmatched. DNA for the CDR3: TGTGCCAGCAGTTACGCAGAGACAGGGTATGGGGGCTACACCTTC. It translates to CASSYAETGYGGYTF.

The chain joins TRBV2 to TRBJ2-2, with TRBD2 matching 15 bases. Germline V gene lookup returns CDR1 SNHLY and CDR2 FYNNEI. Trimming removed 6 bases from V and 7 bases from J; junction bases left unmatched: 6. This CDR3 comprises 16 residues. The CDR3 loop reads CASRGGLAGGRGELFF. DNA of the CDR3: TGTGCCAGCAGGGGGGGACTAGCGGGAGGACGCGGGGAGCTGTTTTTT.

V is TRBV18 and J is TRBJ2-7; D gene ambiguous. Germline CDR1 is KGHSH and CDR2 is LQKENI. There are 14 residues in the CDR3. Trimming took 3 bases from V and 0 from J, leaving 9 bases between them. Written as DNA, the CDR3 is TGTGCCAGCTCACCCGGGTCAGTCTCCTACGAGCAGTACTTC. Encoded protein: CASSPGSVSYEQYF.

The J gene is TRBJ2-3, the V gene TRBV9; possible D gene TRBD2, 5 bases. The V gene's germline CDR1 is SGDLS and CDR2 YYNGEE. The germline V and J ends were trimmed by 3 bases and 5 bases, with 13 bases remaining between them. The CDR3 is 14 amino acids. CDR3 nucleotides: TGTGCCAGCAGCGGTTATGGAGGAGGAGATACGCAGTATTTT. Translated: CASSGYGGGDTQYF.

This rearrangement joins TRBV10-3 to TRBJ1-2, with a possible D match to TRBD1 (5 bases). The CDR3 contains 15 residues. The V end was cut by 0 bases, the J end by 2 bases, with 10 bases between. CDR1 is ENHRY and CDR2 is SYGVKD in the germline V gene. The CDR3 DNA reads TGTGCCATCAGTGAGTCGGGTGCAGGGAACTATGGCTACACCTTC. Protein: CAISESGAGNYGYTF.

This clone was counted a single time. The same CDR3 arises from other DNA sequences in this sample as well. The chain carries TRBV9 and TRBJ2-3; D possibly corresponds to TRBD2 (5 bases). Deletions cut 0 bases from V and 0 bases from J, with 8 bases between. CDR1 SGDLS and CDR2 YYNGEE come from the germline V gene. The CDR3 sequence is 15 residues long. CDR3 amino acids: CASSVVSGSTDTQYF. Here the CDR3 DNA reads TGTGCCAGCAGCGTAGTCAGCGGTAGCACAGATACGCAGTATTTT.

This clone was seen a handful of times. This chain connects TRBV6-2 or TRBV6-3 to TRBJ2-1; 14 bases match TRBD2. V lost 6 bases, J lost 0 bases, and 16 bases stayed unmatched. Germline V gene data show CDR1 as MNHEY and CDR2 as SVGEGT. There are 21 residues in the CDR3. The CDR3 reads CASSRGQSGLAGGSSYNEQFF. In DNA, the CDR3 is TGTGCCAGCAGCCGGGGACAGAGTGGACTAGCGGGGGGTAGCTCCTACAATGAGCAGTTCTTC.

The V gene is TRBV18, the J gene TRBJ1-4; D remains unclear. V lost 3 bases and J 5 bases, leaving 13 bases between the germline ends. The CDR3 loop spans 15 amino acids. CDR1 and CDR2 (germline): KGHSH, LQKENI. The CDR3 region has the DNA TGTGCCAGCTCACCCAGGAGGGATAGAAATGAAAAACTGTTTTTT. Protein: CASSPRRDRNEKLFF.

This clone is a singleton in its sample. In DNA, the CDR3 is TGTGCCAGCTCACCGGGACTAGAAGGAGAGACCCAGTACTTC. Amino acid sequence: CASSPGLEGETQYF. V usage is TRBV18 and J usage is TRBJ2-5; 8 bases agree with TRBD2. This CDR3 is built from 14 residues. The V and J ends lost 3 bases and 4 bases, in that order; junction bases with no gene match: 4. Germline loops: CDR1 KGHSH, CDR2 LQKENI.

The genes are TRBV5-4 and TRBJ2-3; 9 positions match TRBD1. The CDR3 is made up of 15 amino acids. CDR1 and CDR2 (germline): SGHNT, YYREEE (reference sequence). V shed 3 bases and J 5 bases; nucleotides not matched to a gene: 7. Here the CDR3 DNA reads TGTGCCAGCAGCTGGGGACAGGGTGGAAAAGATACGCAGTATTTT. The encoded protein is CASSWGQGGKDTQYF. The full variable domain, with the rest looked up from reference TRBV5-4 and TRBJ2-3, is ETGVTQSPTHLIKTRGQQVTLRCSSQSGHNTVSWYQQALGQGPQFIFQYYREEENGRGNFPPRFSGLQFPNYSSELNVNALELDDSALYLCASSWGQGGKDTQYFGPGTRLTVL.

This chain links TRBV28 with TRBJ2-1; 7 bases align to TRBD2. Per the germline V gene, CDR1 is MDHEN and CDR2 is SYDVKM. This CDR3 has 16 residues. Losses at the gene ends were 3 bases for V and 9 bases for J; bases not matched to a gene: 14. This CDR3 reads CASSFGPEAASGEQFF. CDR3 DNA sequence: TGTGCCAGCAGTTTCGGCCCCGAGGCGGCTAGCGGTGAGCAGTTCTTC.

The chain employs TRBV5-6 and TRBJ2-7; possible D gene TRBD1, 6 bases. The CDR3 length is 14 residues. Deletions cut 1 base from V and 7 bases from J, with 15 bases between. Per the germline V gene, CDR1 is SGHDT and CDR2 is YYEEEE. CDR3 DNA: TGTGCCAGCAGCTTGTATGGGGGCGGTGGAGAGCAGTACTTC. Protein: CASSLYGGGGEQYF.

This sequence joins TRBV7-2 and TRBJ1-3, with TRBD1 matching 7 bases. This CDR3 spans 16 amino acids. Germline CDR1 SGHTA, CDR2 FQGNSA. With 2 bases clipped from V and 4 bases from J, the junction kept 8 bases outside the gene matches. CDR3 DNA: TGTGCCAGCAGCTTAAGCTCGACAGGGCTCGGAAACACCATATATTTT. This codes for CASSLSSTGLGNTIYF.

V usage is TRBV2 and J usage is TRBJ2-3; D is uncertain. The CDR3 length is 12 residues. Germline assignment: CDR1 SNHLY and CDR2 FYNNEI. The germline V and J ends were trimmed by 6 bases and 6 bases, with 10 bases remaining between them. The CDR3 DNA is TGTGCCAGCAGCGCCTTAGAGGATACGCAGTATTTT. Translated: CASSALEDTQYF.

The chain recombines TRBV29-1 with TRBJ2-1, with TRBD2 matching 8 bases. The CDR3 length is 14 residues. Looked up from germline, CDR1 is SQVTM and CDR2 is ANQGSEA. The trim removed 4 bases at V and 5 bases at J, leaving 7 bases unmatched. The CDR3 DNA reads TGCAGCGTTGGTAAGCGGGAGAGAAACAATGAGCAGTTCTTC. It yields the protein CSVGKRERNNEQFF.

As to this clone: Germline is not matched at one junction end, which may reflect a read error. The V and J genes are TRBV28 and TRBJ1-1, with 10 bases aligning to TRBD1. Germline CDR1 MDHEN, CDR2 SYDVKM. The CDR3 covers 13 residues. CDR3 sequence reads: CASSLRQGAILLF. The CDR3 DNA reads as TGTGCCAGCAGTCTGAGACAGGGGGCTATACTACTCTTT.

The chain has TRBV5-1 and TRBJ1-2, with 9 bases identical to TRBD1. This CDR3 region has 15 residues. The V and J ends lost 2 bases and 1 base, in that order; junction bases with no gene match: 3. Germline values: CDR1 SGHRS, CDR2 YFSETQ. CDR3 DNA: TGCGCCAGCAGCTTAGGGACAGGGAATAACTATGGCTACACCTTC. It yields the protein CASSLGTGNNYGYTF.

The chain uses TRBV7-9 and TRBJ2-3; maybe TRBD2 (5 bases). The V gene's germline CDR1 is SEHNR and CDR2 FQNEAQ (reference sequence). This CDR3 is built from 14 residues. Trimming shortened V by 3 bases and J by 0 bases, and 7 bases separated the two germline ends. CDR3 coding DNA: TGTGCCAGCAGCTTGTCGGGGAGCACAGATACGCAGTATTTT. Protein sequence: CASSLSGSTDTQYF.

This rearrangement joins TRBV19 to TRBJ1-1; D gene ambiguous. Germline lookup yields CDR1 LNHDA and CDR2 SQIVND (reference sequence). Trimming removed 8 bases from V and 3 bases from J, with 13 bases in between. This CDR3 has 13 residues. The CDR3 DNA sequence: TGTGCCAGTGCGTGGACGGAGGACACTGAAGCTTTCTTT. Its protein product is CASAWTEDTEAFF.

This clone was seen more than once but under ten times. The genes are TRBV18 and TRBJ1-4, with D tentatively TRBD1 (5 bases). Trimming took off 1 base at V and 7 bases at J, with 16 bases between the two ends. This CDR3 contains 16 residues. In germline, CDR1 is KGHSH, CDR2 LQKENI. CDR3 in amino acids: CASSPRIRAGGEKLFF. The CDR3, as DNA: TGTGCCAGCTCACCACGTATTAGGGCCGGGGGTGAAAAACTGTTTTTT.

This clone appeared a single time. The V and J genes are TRBV15 and TRBJ2-5; D remains unclear. This CDR3 comprises 13 residues. Germline assignment: CDR1 LNHNV and CDR2 YYDKDF (reference sequence). Trimming left V 1 base short and J 5 bases short, with 8 bases between. The CDR3: CATSRGSKETQYF. CDR3 bases: TGTGCCACCAGCAGAGGGAGCAAGGAGACCCAGTACTTC.

For the CDR3, the DNA is TGTGCCAGCTCACCTGTAGCAGCTGATGAAGCTTTCTTT. It specifies CASSPVAADEAFF. The chain has TRBV18 and TRBJ1-1; D is uncertain. Germline values: CDR1 KGHSH, CDR2 LQKENI. V dropped 3 bases and J dropped 7 bases, with 12 bases sitting between them. This CDR3 contains 13 residues.

This chain connects TRBV5-6 to TRBJ1-3; no firm D call. The CDR3 totals 13 residues. Per germline, CDR1 SGHDT and CDR2 YYEEEE. With 4 bases removed from V and 3 bases from J, the gap between germline ends came to 8 bases. The CDR3: CASSQTSGNTIYF. The CDR3 DNA reads as TGTGCCAGCAGCCAGACAAGTGGAAACACCATATATTTT.

V usage is TRBV7-9 and J usage is TRBJ2-2; D gene uncertain. CDR1 and CDR2 from the germline V gene are SEHNR and FQNEAQ (reference sequence). Trimming took 2 bases from V and 5 from J, leaving 9 bases between them. This CDR3 comprises 14 residues. The chain's CDR3 is CASSLSARTGELFF. Written as DNA, the CDR3 is TGTGCCAGCAGCTTATCTGCCCGGACCGGGGAGCTGTTTTTT.